The 25 T cell receptor beta chains given below trace back to one sample, sequenced in a study of cytomegalovirus exposure and HLA in healthy donors. A multiplex PCR was run with 60 Vbeta primers and 13 Jbeta primers. Here immunoSEQ multiplex PCR was the method, and the copy in TCRdb shows in-frame clones only, minus some. The table lists some 140,000 clones, about three quarters of them singletons. Sequencing was done on a sample of PBMCs. Every receptor here comes from a male donor in good health and CMV-seropositive.

This clone was counted once. The rearrangement joins TRBV2 to TRBJ1-2, with TRBD1 as a possible D gene (5 bases). This CDR3 region has 14 residues. The V gene's germline CDR1 is SNHLY and CDR2 FYNNEI. V was cut by 3 bases and J by 7 bases, with 15 bases left in between. The CDR3 DNA reads TGTGCCAGCAGTGATTTGGGGCAAAATCGTGGCTACACCTTC. This codes for CASSDLGQNRGYTF.

The V and J genes are TRBV2 and TRBJ1-6; TRBD1 might be the D (5 bases). The CDR3 length is 17 residues. CDR1 SNHLY and CDR2 FYNNEI come from the germline V gene. V lost 3 bases and J lost 6, with 18 bases in between. The CDR3 protein is CASSDNPGHGANSPLHF. The CDR3 bases are TGTGCCAGCAGTGATAATCCTGGGCATGGGGCTAATTCACCCCTCCACTTT.

This chain connects TRBV7-9 to TRBJ2-7; no reliable D call. Trimming removed 1 base from V and 2 bases from J, with 12 bases in between. This CDR3 contains 15 residues. Germline CDR1 SEHNR, CDR2 FQNEAQ (reference sequence). The CDR3 protein is CASSLVMSETYEQYF. CDR3 bases: TGTGCCAGCAGCTTAGTAATGTCCGAGACCTACGAGCAGTACTTC.

This sequence joins TRBV25-1 and TRBJ2-3, with a tentative D call TRBD2 (6 bases). The V end lost 1 base, the J end lost 0 bases, and 11 bases lay between the germline ends. The germline CDR1 and CDR2 sequences are MGHDK and SYGVNS. CDR3 size: 16 residues. CDR3 residues: CASSESVSGSTDTQYF. The CDR3 DNA follows: TGTGCCAGCAGTGAATCGGTCAGCGGGAGCACAGATACGCAGTATTTT.

The chain couples TRBV27 to TRBJ1-5; possible D gene TRBD1, 5 bases. V lost 2 bases, J lost 7 bases, and 15 bases lay in between. There are 15 residues in the CDR3. CDR1 and CDR2 (germline): MNHEY, SMNVEV (reference sequence). CDR3 in DNA: TGTGCCAGCAGTTTACGGGGGAAGACTGTGCAGCCCCAGCATTTT. This encodes CASSLRGKTVQPQHF.

CDR3 nucleotides: TGTGCCAGCAGCCAAGACAGGGGGAGTGAAAAACTGTTTTTT. This gives the protein CASSQDRGSEKLFF. V and J are TRBV7-9 and TRBJ1-4; 9 bases are shared with TRBD1. Germline CDR1 is SEHNR and CDR2 is FQNEAQ (reference sequence). The CDR3 is 14 amino acids. Trimming took 5 bases from V and 7 from J; bases not matched to a gene: 5.

The chain joins TRBV27 to TRBJ2-5; D is perhaps TRBD1 (7 bases). Trimming stripped 6 bases from V and 5 bases from J, with 16 bases between. CDR1 is MNHEY and CDR2 is SMNVEV in the germline V gene (reference sequence). The CDR3 length is 14 residues. CDR3 sequence: CASSSRGDQETQYF. CDR3 nucleotide sequence: TGTGCCAGCAGCAGCAGGGGGGATCAGGAGACCCAGTACTTC.

The chain combines TRBV19 with TRBJ2-7; 7 nucleotides match TRBD1. The germline CDR1 and CDR2 sequences are LNHDA and SQIVND (reference sequence). This CDR3 spans 14 amino acids. The V gene end was trimmed by 2 bases and the J gene end by 4 bases; junction bases not matched to a gene: 5. CDR3 residues: CASSILRDSYEQYF. The CDR3, as DNA: TGTGCCAGTAGTATACTCCGGGACAGTTACGAGCAGTACTTC.

As for this clone: The junction shows a germline mismatch at one end, possibly a read error. The chain joins TRBV2 to TRBJ2-5, with TRBD2 matching 9 bases. The CDR3 length is 13 residues. CDR1 SNHLY and CDR2 FYNNEI come from the germline V gene. Here the CDR3 DNA reads TGTGCCAGCAGTGAAGTGTCTAGCGGGGTCCCGGACTTC. This sequence encodes CASSEVSSGVPDF.

Only a few counts were recorded for this clone. The chain employs TRBV27 and TRBJ2-5, with D maybe TRBD2 (6 bases). In germline, CDR1 is MNHEY, CDR2 SMNVEV (reference sequence). V was shortened by 1 base and J by 1 base, with 10 bases between the two germline ends. The length of the CDR3 is 15 residues. The CDR3 DNA follows: TGTGCCAGCAGTTTATTCGGGGGAGCCCAAGAGACCCAGTACTTC. Translating gives CASSLFGGAQETQYF.

The chain joins TRBV18 to TRBJ1-1, with 8 bases lining up with TRBD1. The CDR3 is 15 amino acids. Unmatched junction bases numbered 7, after V lost 6 bases and J lost 1 base. The germline gives CDR1 KGHSH, CDR2 LQKENI. CDR3 sequence (DNA): TGTGCCAGCTCGAGGACCGGGACAGGGAACACTGAAGCTTTCTTT. Its translation is CASSRTGTGNTEAFF.

The chain is built from TRBV7-3 and TRBJ2-5, with 10 bases aligning to TRBD1. Germline V gives CDR1 SGHTA, CDR2 FQGTGA. V lost 1 base and J lost 4; bases outside the gene matches: 6. CDR3 size: 16 residues. CDR3 DNA sequence: TGTGCCAGCAGCTTAATAGGGACAGGGGTGAGAGAGACCCAGTACTTC. Translating it yields CASSLIGTGVRETQYF.

This clone was counted between two and nine times. The chain is built from TRBV6-1 and TRBJ1-4; 7 positions agree with TRBD1. The CDR3 has 14 amino acids. With 5 bases clipped from V and 8 bases from J, the junction kept 8 bases outside the gene matches. Germline CDR1 and CDR2: MNHNS and SASEGT. In nucleotides, the CDR3 is TGTGCCAGCAGTACAGGGGTGGAGGAGGAAAAACTGTTTTTT. It encodes CASSTGVEEEKLFF.

This clone has only a few counts. The chain recombines TRBV27 with TRBJ2-5; TRBD2 matches 12 bases. V gave up 1 base and J gave up 4 bases; unmatched junction bases: 4. Per germline, CDR1 MNHEY and CDR2 SMNVEV (reference sequence). This CDR3 contains 16 residues. In DNA, the CDR3 is TGTGCCAGCAGTTTATTCCCTAGCGGGGGGGGAGAGACCCAGTACTTC. Translated: CASSLFPSGGGETQYF.

The rearrangement joins TRBV5-1 to TRBJ2-2; weak D call: TRBD1 (6 bases). The CDR3 consists of 15 residues. With 4 bases removed from V and 1 base from J, the gap between germline ends came to 11 bases. CDR1 SGHRS and CDR2 YFSETQ come from the germline V gene. The CDR3 coding sequence is TGCGCCAGCAGCCCCGGGACACAGAACACCGGGGAGCTGTTTTTT. Residues: CASSPGTQNTGELFF.

The rearrangement links TRBV7-2 to TRBJ1-1; TRBD1 agrees at 11 bases. The CDR3 runs 15 residues. Germline lookup yields CDR1 SGHTA and CDR2 FQGNSA. With V trimmed by 3 bases and J by 8 bases, 8 bases remained unmatched. CDR3 sequence (DNA): TGTGCCAGCAGCTTTACCGGACAGGGGGCTTCAGAAGCTTTCTTT. This gives the protein CASSFTGQGASEAFF.

The chain combines TRBV28 with TRBJ2-3; D is perhaps TRBD2 (6 bases). With 6 bases removed from V and 2 bases from J, the gap between germline ends came to 18 bases. Germline V gives CDR1 MDHEN, CDR2 SYDVKM. The CDR3 contains 16 residues. In DNA, the CDR3 is TGTGCCAGCAGGATTGGAGGGGCGGGAACCACAGATACGCAGTATTTT. Its translation: CASRIGGAGTTDTQYF.

V usage is TRBV5-1 and J usage is TRBJ2-7; D is unclear. In germline, CDR1 is SGHRS, CDR2 YFSETQ. The CDR3 is made up of 12 amino acids. Trimming removed 4 bases at V and 3 bases at J, with 8 bases between. CDR3 DNA sequence: TGCGCCAGCAGCCGGCTAGACTACGAGCAGTACTTC. This codes for CASSRLDYEQYF.

The CDR3 region is CASSSFGGGYEQYF. The CDR3 DNA is TGTGCCAGCAGCTCTTTTGGGGGAGGCTACGAGCAGTACTTC. This chain joins TRBV7-3 and TRBJ2-7; the D gene is possibly TRBD2 (6 bases). CDR3 length: 14 amino acids. Trimming took 4 bases from V and 3 from J, leaving 13 bases between them. CDR1 is SGHTA and CDR2 is FQGTGA in the germline V gene.

The chain joins TRBV6-5 to TRBJ1-2; possibly TRBD1 for D (5 bases). V was clipped by 0 bases and J by 2 bases, with 10 bases between them. The germline V gene encodes CDR1 MNHEY and CDR2 SVGAGI. There are 15 residues in the CDR3. CDR3 amino acids: CASSYSGGVNYGYTF. The CDR3 DNA is TGTGCCAGCAGTTACTCGGGGGGGGTAAACTATGGCTACACCTTC.

The chain recombines TRBV5-1 with TRBJ1-1, with a tentative D call TRBD1 (6 bases). Trimming cost V 4 bases and J 6 bases, with 16 bases left between them. Germline CDR1 and CDR2: SGHRS and YFSETQ. This CDR3 region has 14 residues. The CDR3 here is CASSNTGWAAEAFF. CDR3 coding DNA: TGCGCCAGCAGCAATACAGGGTGGGCGGCTGAAGCTTTCTTT.

This chain joins TRBV9 and TRBJ2-1, with 9 bases fitting TRBD1. Trimming cost V 0 bases and J 6 bases; bases outside gene matches: 4. Germline V CDR1 and CDR2: SGDLS, YYNGEE. This CDR3 contains 15 residues. The CDR3 sequence is CASSVGVTGGNEQFF. Written as DNA, the CDR3 is TGTGCCAGCAGCGTAGGGGTGACAGGGGGCAATGAGCAGTTCTTC.

The table lists this clone with a few counts. The chain uses TRBV30 and TRBJ1-1; 10 bases align to TRBD1. Looked up from germline, CDR1 is GTSNPN and CDR2 is SVGIG (reference sequence). The ends lost 7 bases at V and 4 bases at J; junction bases unmatched: 12. The CDR3 runs 15 residues. The CDR3 DNA reads as TGTGCCTTCCTCCGGGACAGGGGTTATGTCACTGAAGCTTTCTTT. Translating gives CAFLRDRGYVTEAFF.

This rearrangement joins TRBV4-2 to TRBJ2-1; a possible D gene is TRBD2 (6 bases). Trimming took 3 bases from V and 2 from J, leaving 11 bases between them. From germline, CDR1 is LGHNA and CDR2 YNFKEQ. The length of the CDR3 is 15 residues. In nucleotides, the CDR3 is TGTGCCAGCAGCCAGTCTAGCGATCCCTACAATGAGCAGTTCTTC. It codes for CASSQSSDPYNEQFF.

This clone was counted only a few times. The rearrangement links TRBV7-8 to TRBJ2-7; D is perhaps TRBD2 (6 bases). The V and J ends lost 1 base and 1 base respectively, with 8 bases between them. From germline, CDR1 is SGHVS and CDR2 FQNEAQ. The CDR3 covers 14 residues. The CDR3 nucleotides read TGTGCCAGCAGCTTAGGGGCGGGATCCTACGAGCAGTACTTC. Protein sequence: CASSLGAGSYEQYF.